Listed here are 3 T cell receptor beta chains from one sample, sequenced in a study of blood T cell repertoires in COVID-19. The protocol was immunoSEQ multiplex PCR, while the TCRdb copy is restricted to in-frame clones and leaves out a portion. The sample has about 62,000 clones; roughly 90% are singletons. The material sequenced was peripheral blood. These receptors came from a human donor in a cohort sampled during active COVID-19.

The V gene is TRBV6-5, the J gene TRBJ1-1; tentatively, D is TRBD1 (5 bases). The CDR3 totals 16 residues. Trimming removed 0 bases from V and 4 bases from J, with 15 bases in between. Germline CDR1 MNHEY, CDR2 SVGAGI. CDR3 DNA sequence: TGTGCCAGCAGTTACTCGGGGTTATCGGGGGGCACTGAAGCTTTCTTT. Residues: CASSYSGLSGGTEAFF.

V gene TRBV9 combines with J gene TRBJ1-3; possible D gene TRBD1, 5 bases. The V end was cut by 2 bases, the J end by 2 bases, with 8 bases between. CDR3 length equals 14 residues. CDR1 SGDLS and CDR2 YYNGEE come from the germline V gene. CDR3 sequence: CASSVGGPGNTIYF. CDR3 DNA sequence: TGTGCCAGCAGCGTGGGGGGTCCTGGAAACACCATATATTTT.

The rearrangement joins TRBV5-5 to TRBJ2-1; 8 nucleotides agree with TRBD1. CDR3 length equals 16 residues. V shed 1 base and J 3 bases; nucleotides not matched to a gene: 6. The germline V gene encodes CDR1 SGHKS and CDR2 YYEKEE (reference sequence). The CDR3 protein is CASSLFVGTGYNEQFF. The CDR3 DNA reads as TGTGCCAGCAGCTTGTTTGTCGGGACAGGCTACAATGAGCAGTTCTTC.